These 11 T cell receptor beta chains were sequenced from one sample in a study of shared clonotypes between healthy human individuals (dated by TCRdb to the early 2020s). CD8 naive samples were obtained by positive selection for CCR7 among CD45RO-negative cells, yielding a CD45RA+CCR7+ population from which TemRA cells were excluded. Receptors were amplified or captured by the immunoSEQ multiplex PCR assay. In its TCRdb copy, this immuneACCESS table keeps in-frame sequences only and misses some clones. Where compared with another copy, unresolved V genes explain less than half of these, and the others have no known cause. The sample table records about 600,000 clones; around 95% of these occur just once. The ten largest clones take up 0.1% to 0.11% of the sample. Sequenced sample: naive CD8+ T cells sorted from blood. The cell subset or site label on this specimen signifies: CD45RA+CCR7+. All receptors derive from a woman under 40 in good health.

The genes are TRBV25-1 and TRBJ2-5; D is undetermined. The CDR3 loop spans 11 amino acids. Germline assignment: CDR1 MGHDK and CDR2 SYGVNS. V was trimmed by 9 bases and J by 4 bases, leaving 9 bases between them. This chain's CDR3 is CASRVSETQYF. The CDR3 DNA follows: TGTGCCAGTAGGGTGTCAGAGACCCAGTACTTC. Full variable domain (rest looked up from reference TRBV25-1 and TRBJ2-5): EADIYQTPRYLVIGTGKKITLECSQTMGHDKMYWYQQDPGMELHLIHYSYGVNSTEKGDLSSESTVSRIRTEHFPLTLESARPSHTSQYLCASRVSETQYFGPGTRLLVL.

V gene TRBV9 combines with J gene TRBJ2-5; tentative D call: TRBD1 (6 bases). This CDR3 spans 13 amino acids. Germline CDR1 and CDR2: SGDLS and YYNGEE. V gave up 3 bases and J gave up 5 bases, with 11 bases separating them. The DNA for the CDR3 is TGTGCCAGCAGCGCCGCAGGGGAGGAGACCCAGTACTTC. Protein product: CASSAAGEETQYF.

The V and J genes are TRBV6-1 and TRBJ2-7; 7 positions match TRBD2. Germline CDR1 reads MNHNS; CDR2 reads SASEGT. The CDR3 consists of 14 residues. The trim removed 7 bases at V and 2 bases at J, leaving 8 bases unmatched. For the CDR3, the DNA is TGTGCCAGCATTACACGGGGAGGGGCCTACGAGCAGTACTTC. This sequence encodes CASITRGGAYEQYF.

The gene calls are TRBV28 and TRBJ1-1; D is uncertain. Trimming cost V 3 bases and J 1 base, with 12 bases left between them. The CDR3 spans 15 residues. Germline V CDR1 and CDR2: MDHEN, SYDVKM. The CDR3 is CASSFVGVRNTEAFF. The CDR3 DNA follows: TGTGCCAGCAGTTTTGTCGGGGTTCGGAACACTGAAGCTTTCTTT.

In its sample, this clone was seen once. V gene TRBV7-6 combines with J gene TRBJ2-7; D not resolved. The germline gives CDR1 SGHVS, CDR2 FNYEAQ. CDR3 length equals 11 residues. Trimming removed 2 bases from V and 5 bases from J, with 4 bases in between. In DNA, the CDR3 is TGTGCCAGCAGCTTATCCCACGAGCAGTACTTC. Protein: CASSLSHEQYF.

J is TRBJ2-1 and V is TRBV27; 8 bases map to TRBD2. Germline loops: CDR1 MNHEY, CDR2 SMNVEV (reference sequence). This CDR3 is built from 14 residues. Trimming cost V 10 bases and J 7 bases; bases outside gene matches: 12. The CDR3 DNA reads TGTGCCATCCAGGGGAGCGGGAGCGGGAATGAGCAGTTCTTC. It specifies CAIQGSGSGNEQFF.

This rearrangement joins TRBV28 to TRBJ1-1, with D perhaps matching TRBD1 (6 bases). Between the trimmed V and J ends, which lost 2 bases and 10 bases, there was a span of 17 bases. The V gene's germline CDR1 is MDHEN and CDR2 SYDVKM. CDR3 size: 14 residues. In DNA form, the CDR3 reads TGTGCCAGCAGTTTACACCTAGTGAGACAGGCAGCTTTCTTT. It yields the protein CASSLHLVRQAAFF.

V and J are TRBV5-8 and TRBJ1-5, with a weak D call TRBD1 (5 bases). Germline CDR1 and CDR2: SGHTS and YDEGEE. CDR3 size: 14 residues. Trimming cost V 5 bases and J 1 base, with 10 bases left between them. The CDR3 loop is CASSYRQSNQPQHF. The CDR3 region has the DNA TGTGCCAGCAGTTATCGACAGAGCAATCAGCCCCAGCATTTT.

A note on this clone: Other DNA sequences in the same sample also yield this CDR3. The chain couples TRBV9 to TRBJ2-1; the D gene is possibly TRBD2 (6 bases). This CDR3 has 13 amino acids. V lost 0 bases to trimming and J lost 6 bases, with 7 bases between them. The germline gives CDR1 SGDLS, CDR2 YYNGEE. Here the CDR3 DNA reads TGTGCCAGCAGCGTAGGTAGCGGCAATGAGCAGTTCTTC. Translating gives CASSVGSGNEQFF.

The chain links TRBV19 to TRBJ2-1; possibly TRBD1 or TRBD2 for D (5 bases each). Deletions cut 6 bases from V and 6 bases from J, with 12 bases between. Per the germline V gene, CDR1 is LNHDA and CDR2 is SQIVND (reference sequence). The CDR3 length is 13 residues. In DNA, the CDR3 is TGTGCCAGTAGCCTGGGACCCCCCAATGAGCAGTTCTTC. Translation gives CASSLGPPNEQFF. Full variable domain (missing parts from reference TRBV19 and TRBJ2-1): DGGITQSPKYLFRKEGQNVTLSCEQNLNHDAMYWYRQDPGQGLRLIYYSQIVNDFQKGDIAEGYSVSREKKESFPLTVTSAQKNPTAFYLCASSLGPPNEQFFGPGTRLTVL.

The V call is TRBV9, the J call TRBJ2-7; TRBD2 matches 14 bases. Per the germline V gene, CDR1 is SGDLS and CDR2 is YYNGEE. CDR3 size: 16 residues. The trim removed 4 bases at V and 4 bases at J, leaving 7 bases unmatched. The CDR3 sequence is CASSSGGLAGAYEQYF. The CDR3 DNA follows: TGTGCCAGCAGCTCAGGGGGACTAGCGGGAGCGTACGAGCAGTACTTC.